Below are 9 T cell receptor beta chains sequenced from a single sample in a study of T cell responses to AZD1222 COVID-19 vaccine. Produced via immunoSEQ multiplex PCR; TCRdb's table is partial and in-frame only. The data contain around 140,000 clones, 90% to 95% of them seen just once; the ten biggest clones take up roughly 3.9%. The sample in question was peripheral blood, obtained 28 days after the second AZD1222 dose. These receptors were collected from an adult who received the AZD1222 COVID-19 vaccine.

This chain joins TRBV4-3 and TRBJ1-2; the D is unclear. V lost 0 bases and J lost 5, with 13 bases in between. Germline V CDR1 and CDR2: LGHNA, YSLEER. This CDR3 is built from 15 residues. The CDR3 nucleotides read TGCGCCAGCAGCCAAGATCCCCTTGGTGGGTATGGCTACACCTTC. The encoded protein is CASSQDPLGGYGYTF.

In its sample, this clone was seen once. CDR3: CAIRPGQGVSTDTQYF. CDR3 nucleotides: TGTGCCATCAGACCGGGACAGGGGGTTAGCACAGATACGCAGTATTTT. This sequence joins TRBV10-3 and TRBJ2-3; 11 bases align to TRBD1. J gave up 0 bases and V 6 bases, and 5 bases lay outside the gene matches. This CDR3 contains 16 residues. The germline V gene has CDR1 ENHRY and CDR2 SYGVKD.

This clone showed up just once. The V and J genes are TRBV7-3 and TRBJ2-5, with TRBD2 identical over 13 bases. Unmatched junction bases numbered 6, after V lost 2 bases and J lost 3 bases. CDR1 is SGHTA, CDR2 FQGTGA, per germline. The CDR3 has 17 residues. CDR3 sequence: CASSLGRLAGGKETQYF. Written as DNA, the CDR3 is TGTGCCAGCAGCTTAGGTCGACTAGCGGGAGGCAAAGAGACCCAGTACTTC.

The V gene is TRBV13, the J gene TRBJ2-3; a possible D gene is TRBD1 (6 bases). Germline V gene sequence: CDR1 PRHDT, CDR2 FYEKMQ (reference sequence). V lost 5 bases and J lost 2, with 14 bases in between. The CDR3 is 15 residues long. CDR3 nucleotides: TGTGCCAGCAGCGTCCGACAGGAGGCCACAGATACGCAGTATTTT. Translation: CASSVRQEATDTQYF.

The CDR3 DNA sequence: TGTGCCAGCAGCCGAGGGACAGGAGTGAACACCGGGGAGCTGTTTTTT. Protein: CASSRGTGVNTGELFF. The rearrangement links TRBV7-9 to TRBJ2-2; 8 positions agree with TRBD1. The CDR3 runs to 16 residues. V was clipped by 5 bases and J by 1 base; unmatched bases: 6. Per germline, CDR1 SEHNR and CDR2 FQNEAQ (reference sequence).

CDR3 sequence: CASSLGTGGVQPQHF. The CDR3 bases are TGTGCCAGCAGCCTTGGGACAGGGGGCGTACAGCCCCAGCATTTT. The chain uses TRBV13 and TRBJ1-5; 12 nucleotides agree with TRBD1. The CDR3 is 15 residues long. V lost 5 bases, J lost 7 bases, and 6 bases stayed unmatched. The germline V gene encodes CDR1 PRHDT and CDR2 FYEKMQ (reference sequence).

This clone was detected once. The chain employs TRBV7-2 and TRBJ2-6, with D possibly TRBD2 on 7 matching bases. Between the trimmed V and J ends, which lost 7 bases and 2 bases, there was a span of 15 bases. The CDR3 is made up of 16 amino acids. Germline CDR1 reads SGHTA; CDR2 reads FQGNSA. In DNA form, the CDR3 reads TGTGCCAGCACCCTCGGAGGGGGGGCTGGGGCCAACGTCCTGACTTTC. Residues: CASTLGGGAGANVLTF.

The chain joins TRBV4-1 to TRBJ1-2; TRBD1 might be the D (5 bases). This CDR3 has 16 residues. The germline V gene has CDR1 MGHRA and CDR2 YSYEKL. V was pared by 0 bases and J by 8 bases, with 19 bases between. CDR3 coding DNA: TGCGCCAGCAGCCAAGAAGGGGCCAGAACGTCTAGAGGCTACACCTTC. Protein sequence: CASSQEGARTSRGYTF.

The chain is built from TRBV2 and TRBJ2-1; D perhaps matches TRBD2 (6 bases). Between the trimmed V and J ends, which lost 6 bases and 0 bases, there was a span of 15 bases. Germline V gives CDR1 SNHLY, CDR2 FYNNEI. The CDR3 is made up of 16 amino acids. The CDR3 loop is CASRKSRESSYNEQFF. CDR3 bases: TGTGCCAGCAGGAAGTCCCGGGAGAGCTCCTACAATGAGCAGTTCTTC.